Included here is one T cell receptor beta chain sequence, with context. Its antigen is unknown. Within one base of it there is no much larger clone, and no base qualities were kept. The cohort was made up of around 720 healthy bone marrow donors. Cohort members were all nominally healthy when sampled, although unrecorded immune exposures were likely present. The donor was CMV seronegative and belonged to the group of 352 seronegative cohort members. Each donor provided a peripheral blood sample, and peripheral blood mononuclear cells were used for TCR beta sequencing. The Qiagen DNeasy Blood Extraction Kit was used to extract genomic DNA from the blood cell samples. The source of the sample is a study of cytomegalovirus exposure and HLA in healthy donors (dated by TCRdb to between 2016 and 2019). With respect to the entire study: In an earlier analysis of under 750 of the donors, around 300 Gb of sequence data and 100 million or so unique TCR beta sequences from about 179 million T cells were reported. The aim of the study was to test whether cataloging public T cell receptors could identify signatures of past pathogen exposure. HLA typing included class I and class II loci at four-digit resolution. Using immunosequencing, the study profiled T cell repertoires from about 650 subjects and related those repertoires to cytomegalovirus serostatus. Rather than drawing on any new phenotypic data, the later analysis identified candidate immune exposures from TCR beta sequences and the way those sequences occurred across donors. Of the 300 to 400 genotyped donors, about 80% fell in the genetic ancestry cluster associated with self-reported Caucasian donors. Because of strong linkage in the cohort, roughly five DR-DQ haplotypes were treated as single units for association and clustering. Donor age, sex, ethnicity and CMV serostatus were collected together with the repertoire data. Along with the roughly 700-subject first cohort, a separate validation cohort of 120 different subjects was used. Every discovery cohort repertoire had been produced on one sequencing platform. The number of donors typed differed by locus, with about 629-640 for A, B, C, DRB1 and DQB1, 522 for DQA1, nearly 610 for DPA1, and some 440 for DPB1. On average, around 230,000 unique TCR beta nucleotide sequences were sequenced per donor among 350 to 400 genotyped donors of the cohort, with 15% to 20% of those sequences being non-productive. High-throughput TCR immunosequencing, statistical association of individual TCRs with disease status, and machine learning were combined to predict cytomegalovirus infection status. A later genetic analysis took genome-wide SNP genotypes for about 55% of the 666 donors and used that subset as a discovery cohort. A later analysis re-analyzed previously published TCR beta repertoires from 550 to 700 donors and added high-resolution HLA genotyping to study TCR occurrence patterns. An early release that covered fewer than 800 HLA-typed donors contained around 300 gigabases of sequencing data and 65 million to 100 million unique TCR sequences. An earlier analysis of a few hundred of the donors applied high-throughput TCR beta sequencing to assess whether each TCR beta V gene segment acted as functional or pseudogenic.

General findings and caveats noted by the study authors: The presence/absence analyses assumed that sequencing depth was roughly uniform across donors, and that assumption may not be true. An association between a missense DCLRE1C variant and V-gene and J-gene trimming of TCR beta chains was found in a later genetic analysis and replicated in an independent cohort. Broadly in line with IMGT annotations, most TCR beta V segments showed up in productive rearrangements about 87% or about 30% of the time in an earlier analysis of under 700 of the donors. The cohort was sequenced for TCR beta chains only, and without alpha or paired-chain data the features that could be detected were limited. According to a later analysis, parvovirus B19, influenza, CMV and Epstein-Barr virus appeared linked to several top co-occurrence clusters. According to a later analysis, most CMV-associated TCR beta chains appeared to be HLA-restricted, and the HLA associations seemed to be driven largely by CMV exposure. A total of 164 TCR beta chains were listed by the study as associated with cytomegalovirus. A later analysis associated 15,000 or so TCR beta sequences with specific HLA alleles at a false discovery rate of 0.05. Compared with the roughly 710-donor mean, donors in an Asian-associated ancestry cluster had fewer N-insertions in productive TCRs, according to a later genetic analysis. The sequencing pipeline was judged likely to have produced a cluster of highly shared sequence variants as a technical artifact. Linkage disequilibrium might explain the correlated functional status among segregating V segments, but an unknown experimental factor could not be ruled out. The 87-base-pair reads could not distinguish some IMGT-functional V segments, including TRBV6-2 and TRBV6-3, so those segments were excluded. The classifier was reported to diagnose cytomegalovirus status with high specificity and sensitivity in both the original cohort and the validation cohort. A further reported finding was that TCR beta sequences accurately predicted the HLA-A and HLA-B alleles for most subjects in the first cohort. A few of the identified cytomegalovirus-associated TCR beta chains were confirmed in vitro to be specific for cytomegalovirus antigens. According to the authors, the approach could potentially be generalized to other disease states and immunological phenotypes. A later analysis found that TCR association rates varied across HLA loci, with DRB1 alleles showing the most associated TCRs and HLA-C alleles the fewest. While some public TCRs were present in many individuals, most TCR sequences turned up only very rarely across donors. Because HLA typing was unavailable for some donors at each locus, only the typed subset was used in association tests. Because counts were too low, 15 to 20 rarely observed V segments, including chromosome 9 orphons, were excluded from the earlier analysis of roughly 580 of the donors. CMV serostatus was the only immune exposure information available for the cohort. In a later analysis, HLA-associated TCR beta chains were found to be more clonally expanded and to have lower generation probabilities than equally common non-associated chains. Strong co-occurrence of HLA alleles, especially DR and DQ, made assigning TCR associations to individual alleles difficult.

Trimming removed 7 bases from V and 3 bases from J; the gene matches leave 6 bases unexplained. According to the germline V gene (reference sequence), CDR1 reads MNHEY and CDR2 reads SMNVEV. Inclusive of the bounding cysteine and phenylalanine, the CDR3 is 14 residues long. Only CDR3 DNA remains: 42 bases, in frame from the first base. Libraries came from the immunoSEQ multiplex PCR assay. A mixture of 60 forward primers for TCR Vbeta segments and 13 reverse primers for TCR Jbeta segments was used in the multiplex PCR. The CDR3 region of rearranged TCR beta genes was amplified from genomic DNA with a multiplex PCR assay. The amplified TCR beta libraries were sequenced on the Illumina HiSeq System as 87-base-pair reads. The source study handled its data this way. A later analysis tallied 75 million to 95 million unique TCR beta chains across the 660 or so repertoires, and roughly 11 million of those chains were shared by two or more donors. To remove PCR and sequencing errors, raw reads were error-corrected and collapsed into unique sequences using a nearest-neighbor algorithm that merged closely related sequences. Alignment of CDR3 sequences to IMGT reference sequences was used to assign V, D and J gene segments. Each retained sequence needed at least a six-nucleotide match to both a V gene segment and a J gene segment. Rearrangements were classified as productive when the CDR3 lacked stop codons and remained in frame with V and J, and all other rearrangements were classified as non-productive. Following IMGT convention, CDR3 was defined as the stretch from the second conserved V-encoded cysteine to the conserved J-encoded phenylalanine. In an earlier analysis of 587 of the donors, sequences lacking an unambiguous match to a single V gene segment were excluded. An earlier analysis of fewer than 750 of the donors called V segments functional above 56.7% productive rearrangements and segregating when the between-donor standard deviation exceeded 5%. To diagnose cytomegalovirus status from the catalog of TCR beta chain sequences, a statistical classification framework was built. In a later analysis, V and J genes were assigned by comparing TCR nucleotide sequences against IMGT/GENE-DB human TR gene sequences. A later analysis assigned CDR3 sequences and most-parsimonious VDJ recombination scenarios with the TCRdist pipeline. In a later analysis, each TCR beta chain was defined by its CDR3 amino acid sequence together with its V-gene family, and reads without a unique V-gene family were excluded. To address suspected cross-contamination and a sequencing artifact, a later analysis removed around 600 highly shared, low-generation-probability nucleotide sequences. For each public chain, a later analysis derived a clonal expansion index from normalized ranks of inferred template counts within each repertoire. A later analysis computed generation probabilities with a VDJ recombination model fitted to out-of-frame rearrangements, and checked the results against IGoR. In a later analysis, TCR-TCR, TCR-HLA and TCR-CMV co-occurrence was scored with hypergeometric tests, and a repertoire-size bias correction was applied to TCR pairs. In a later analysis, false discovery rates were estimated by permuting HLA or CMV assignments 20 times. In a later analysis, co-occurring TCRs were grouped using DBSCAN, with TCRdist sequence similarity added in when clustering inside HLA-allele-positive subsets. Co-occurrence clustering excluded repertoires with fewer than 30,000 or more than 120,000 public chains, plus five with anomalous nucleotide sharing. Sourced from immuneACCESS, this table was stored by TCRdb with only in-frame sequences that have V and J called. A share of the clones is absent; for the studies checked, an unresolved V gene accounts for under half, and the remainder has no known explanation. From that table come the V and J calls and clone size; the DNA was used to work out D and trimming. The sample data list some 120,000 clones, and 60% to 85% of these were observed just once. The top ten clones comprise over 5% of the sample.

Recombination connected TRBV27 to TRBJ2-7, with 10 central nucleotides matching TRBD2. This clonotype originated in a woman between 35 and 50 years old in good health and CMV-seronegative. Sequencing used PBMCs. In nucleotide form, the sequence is TGTGCCAGCACCCGACTAGCGGGTGACTACGAGCAGTACTTC. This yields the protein CASTRLAGDYEQYF.